The next 18 T cell receptor beta chains were all read from a single sample in a study of cytomegalovirus exposure and HLA in healthy donors. Primers: 60 Vbeta forward and 13 Jbeta reverse. Sequencing used immunoSEQ multiplex PCR; TCRdb keeps in-frame clones, though not all of them. The data contain more than 150,000 clones, roughly 80% of them singletons. Sequenced material: PBMCs. The receptors here all came from a man in his fifties in good health and CMV-seropositive.

The chain joins TRBV6-5 to TRBJ2-7; 13 nucleotides line up with TRBD2. Germline V CDR1 and CDR2: MNHEY, SVGAGI. The CDR3 spans 16 residues. J gave up 6 bases and V 0 bases, and 5 bases lay outside the gene matches. Here the CDR3 reads CASSYSRTSGSSEQYF. In DNA, the CDR3 is TGTGCCAGCAGTTACTCCCGGACTAGCGGGAGTTCCGAGCAGTACTTC.

This clone appeared a single time. The CDR3 nucleotides are TGCGCCAGCAGCCAAGATCACGGGACTAGCGGCACAGATACGCAGTATTTT. Its protein is CASSQDHGTSGTDTQYF. V is TRBV4-1 and J is TRBJ2-3; TRBD2 matches 10 bases. The CDR3 is 17 residues long. Germline lookup yields CDR1 MGHRA and CDR2 YSYEKL. Trimming removed 0 bases from V and 1 base from J; junction bases left unmatched: 4.

The CDR3 protein is CATTTGYEQYF. CDR3 DNA sequence: TGTGCCACCACGACGGGATACGAGCAGTACTTC. The V call is TRBV11-2, the J call TRBJ2-7; the D gene is possibly TRBD2 (5 bases). This CDR3 region has 11 residues. Germline-derived CDR1 and CDR2 are SGHAT and FQNNGV. Between the trimmed V and J ends, which lost 10 bases and 4 bases, there was a span of 11 bases.

This rearrangement joins TRBV6-6 to TRBJ2-3, with unresolved D. The CDR3 sequence is 15 residues long. CDR1 and CDR2 from the germline V gene are MNHNY and SVGAGI (reference sequence). With 5 bases removed from V and 8 bases from J, the gap between germline ends came to 20 bases. Written as DNA, the CDR3 is TGTGCCAGCAGTCCCCTCGGCGGAGTTCATCGTACGCAGTATTTT. This translates into CASSPLGGVHRTQYF.

The chain recombines TRBV5-6 with TRBJ1-2; 12 bases agree with TRBD1. The CDR3 is 17 residues long. V lost 2 bases and J lost 8; bases outside the gene matches: 13. Germline V CDR1 and CDR2: SGHDT, YYEEEE. CDR3 protein: CASSFPGQGALDGGYTF. The CDR3 DNA is TGTGCCAGCAGCTTTCCGGGACAGGGGGCTCTGGATGGGGGCTACACCTTC.

There are a few counts of this clone. V gene TRBV5-6 combines with J gene TRBJ1-5; a weak D match, TRBD1 (5 bases). The germline V gene encodes CDR1 SGHDT and CDR2 YYEEEE. The CDR3 is made up of 13 amino acids. V gave up 5 bases and J gave up 5 bases, with 11 bases separating them. CDR3 loop: CASSFRADQPQHF. CDR3 DNA sequence: TGTGCCAGCAGTTTCAGGGCGGATCAGCCCCAGCATTTT.

The genes are TRBV11-2 and TRBJ2-1; 8 nucleotides align to TRBD2. Germline CDR1 SGHAT, CDR2 FQNNGV. J was trimmed by 9 bases and V by 4 bases; bases with no gene match: 17. The CDR3 is 17 amino acids. The CDR3 loop reads CASSSTLSGAGVSEQFF. The CDR3 DNA sequence: TGTGCCAGCAGCTCCACCCTTTCGGGAGCGGGAGTGAGTGAGCAGTTCTTC.

The chain combines TRBV7-2 with TRBJ2-7; D may be TRBD1 (5 bases). The CDR3 covers 16 residues. The germline CDR1 and CDR2 sequences are SGHTA and FQGNSA. The V end lost 1 base, the J end lost 2 bases, and 15 bases lay between the germline ends. The CDR3 reads CASSLGWGSKPYEQYF. In DNA, the CDR3 is TGTGCCAGCAGCTTAGGGTGGGGCTCGAAGCCCTACGAGCAGTACTTC.

The chain recombines TRBV5-1 with TRBJ2-2; D ambiguous. Deletions cut 10 bases from V and 1 base from J, with 14 bases between. This CDR3 has 14 residues. Germline CDR1 is SGHRS and CDR2 is YFSETQ. The CDR3 reads CAARRSVNTGELFF. The CDR3 region has the DNA TGCGCCGCCCGGAGATCCGTGAACACCGGGGAGCTGTTTTTT.

The V call is TRBV6-5, the J call TRBJ2-5; 8 bases agree with TRBD2. Germline V gives CDR1 MNHEY, CDR2 SVGAGI. The V gene end was trimmed by 0 bases and the J gene end by 1 base; junction bases not matched to a gene: 4. The CDR3 loop spans 16 amino acids. CDR3 DNA: TGTGCCAGCAGTTACTCGATCGCGGGGGGCCAAGAGACCCAGTACTTC. Protein: CASSYSIAGGQETQYF.

This chain connects TRBV7-3 to TRBJ2-1, with 8 bases identical to TRBD2. The CDR3 sequence is 13 residues long. V lost 5 bases and J lost 15; bases outside the gene matches: 12. Germline V gene sequence: CDR1 SGHTA, CDR2 FQGTGA. The CDR3 is CASSPSAGGVVFF. DNA of the CDR3: TGTGCCAGCAGCCCCTCTGCGGGGGGCGTCGTGTTCTTC.

The rearrangement links TRBV6-6 to TRBJ2-7, with 14 positions matching TRBD2. Germline lookup yields CDR1 MNHNY and CDR2 SVGAGI (reference sequence). V trimming: 8 bases; J trimming: 9 bases; junction bases outside the gene matches: 6. The CDR3 extends over 13 amino acids. For the CDR3, the DNA is TGTGCCAGCTGGGGACTAGCGGGGGAACGGCAGTACTTC. Translating gives CASWGLAGERQYF.

The J gene is TRBJ1-1, the V gene TRBV27; maybe TRBD1 (6 bases). V shed 5 bases and J shed 10 bases, with 23 bases lying between them. The CDR3 is made up of 15 amino acids. Germline lookup yields CDR1 MNHEY and CDR2 SMNVEV (reference sequence). The CDR3 loop is CASSRGTPGSPRAFF. DNA for the CDR3: TGTGCCAGCAGTAGGGGGACCCCGGGCTCCCCCAGAGCTTTCTTT.

This chain links TRBV5-1 with TRBJ1-4; D is perhaps TRBD1 (5 bases). CDR1 and CDR2 (germline): SGHRS, YFSETQ. V lost 8 bases to trimming and J lost 6 bases, with 14 bases between them. The CDR3 consists of 13 residues. The CDR3 bases are TGCGCCAGTGGGGAACAGGCGGATGAAAAACTGTTTTTT. The encoded protein is CASGEQADEKLFF.

The chain joins TRBV19 to TRBJ1-1; 7 bases agree with TRBD1. The J segment lost 4 bases and the V segment lost 3 bases, leaving 2 bases of the junction unmatched. CDR1 and CDR2 (germline): LNHDA, SQIVND (reference sequence). The CDR3 loop spans 13 amino acids. The CDR3 reads CASSIQGGTEAFF. The CDR3 bases are TGTGCCAGTAGTATTCAGGGGGGCACTGAAGCTTTCTTT.

The chain combines TRBV5-1 with TRBJ1-2; tentative D call: TRBD1 (5 bases). V gave up 3 bases and J gave up 1 base, with 10 bases separating them. The CDR3 loop spans 14 amino acids. The germline V gene encodes CDR1 SGHRS and CDR2 YFSETQ. The DNA of the CDR3 is TGCGCCAGCAGCTCGGGGGGAGTTAACTATGGCTACACCTTC. It encodes CASSSGGVNYGYTF.

The chain uses TRBV6-6 and TRBJ2-3; TRBD1 matches 7 bases. With 2 bases clipped from V and 4 bases from J, the junction kept 6 bases outside the gene matches. Germline V CDR1 and CDR2: MNHNY, SVGAGI (reference sequence). There are 15 residues in the CDR3. CDR3 DNA: TGTGCCAGCAGTTACACAGGGGTAGGTGCAGATACGCAGTATTTT. Amino acids: CASSYTGVGADTQYF.

The J gene is TRBJ2-7, the V gene TRBV6-6; D is unclear. CDR1 is MNHNY, CDR2 SVGAGI, per germline (reference sequence). The V gene lost 3 bases and the J gene lost 0 bases, with 9 bases spanning the gap. The CDR3 sequence is 14 residues long. The CDR3 DNA follows: TGTGCCAGCAGTTATCCCGAGGTCTCCTACGAGCAGTACTTC. It codes for CASSYPEVSYEQYF.